These T cell receptor beta chains were read from a single sample in a study of cytomegalovirus exposure and HLA in healthy donors. Sequencing was performed with immunoSEQ multiplex PCR; in TCRdb, only in-frame clones are kept and a portion is missing. The data include more than 130,000 clones; the top ten clones carry approximately 2.6%. The source material was PBMCs. The receptors originated from a middle-aged man in good health and CMV-seronegative. CDR3s include the opening cysteine and the closing phenylalanine or tryptophan. The order of the fields is V gene, J gene, D gene, CDR3 DNA, CDR3 protein. A D gene is named only where the DNA matches it firmly.

V: TRBV6-5; J: TRBJ2-7; D: TRBD1; DNA: TGTGCCAGCATCAAGGACAGGGCCCATCACTTC; CDR3: CASIKDRAHHF
V: TRBV5-1; J: TRBJ1-1; D: TRBD1; DNA: TGCGCCAGCAGCTTAGGGCAGGGGGGAGCTGAAGCTTTCTTT; CDR3: CASSLGQGGAEAFF
V: TRBV5-6; J: TRBJ2-4; D: TRBD2; DNA: TGTGCCAGCAGTCCTATCGGGGGGGGCTCCAAAAACATTCAGTACTTC; CDR3: CASSPIGGGSKNIQYF
V: TRBV19; J: TRBJ1-6; D: TRBD1; DNA: TGTGCCAGTAGTATCGACAGGGGGAAGACACCCCTCCACTTT; CDR3: CASSIDRGKTPLHF
V: TRBV6-1; J: TRBJ2-7; D: TRBD2; DNA: TGTGCCAGCACCGGGGGGGGTTACGAGCAGTACTTC; CDR3: CASTGGGYEQYF
V: TRBV4-1; J: TRBJ2-2; D: -; DNA: TGCGCCAGCAGCCAAGAGGGTCAGGGGGGCACCGGGGAGCTGTTTTTT; CDR3: CASSQEGQGGTGELFF
V: TRBV6-5; J: TRBJ1-4; D: TRBD1; DNA: TGTGCCAGCAGTTACCAGGGGGCGGCTAATGAAAAACTGTTTTTT; CDR3: CASSYQGAANEKLFF
V: TRBV6-5; J: TRBJ1-2; D: TRBD1; DNA: TGTGCCAGCAGCACGCCGGGACAGGGGGTCTATGGCTACACCTTC; CDR3: CASSTPGQGVYGYTF
V: TRBV18; J: TRBJ2-7; D: -; DNA: TGTGCCAGCTCACCACTTCCGTCCTACGAGCAGTACTTC; CDR3: CASSPLPSYEQYF
V: TRBV5-1; J: TRBJ1-5; D: TRBD1; DNA: TGCGCCAGCAGCGCCGGACAGGGAGTGGGTCAGCCCCAGCATTTT; CDR3: CASSAGQGVGQPQHF
V: TRBV11-2; J: TRBJ1-3; D: -; DNA: TGTGCCAGCAGCCTCAGTAATTCTGTCTCTGGAAACACCATATATTTT; CDR3: CASSLSNSVSGNTIYF
V: TRBV5-6; J: TRBJ1-1; D: -; DNA: TGTGCCAGCAGGTGGGGCGGATCTGAAGCTTTCTTT; CDR3: CASRWGGSEAFF
V: TRBV7-3; J: TRBJ2-1; D: TRBD2; DNA: TGTGCCAGCAGCTTAATGCCTAGCGGGGGGACTGAGCAGTTCTTC; CDR3: CASSLMPSGGTEQFF
V: TRBV10-3; J: TRBJ2-5; D: TRBD2; DNA: TGTGCCATCAGTGGGGTTAGCGGGGGGCGCCAAGAGACCCAGTACTTC; CDR3: CAISGVSGGRQETQYF
V: TRBV7-2; J: TRBJ2-7; D: TRBD2; DNA: TGTGCCAGCAGCACAGGACTAGCGGGGGTTTCCTACGAGCAGTACTTC; CDR3: CASSTGLAGVSYEQYF
V: TRBV7-9; J: TRBJ2-6; D: TRBD1; DNA: TGTGCCAGCAGCTTAGGGGGACAGTTTGGCTTTGGGGCCAACGTCCTGACTTTC; CDR3: CASSLGGQFGFGANVLTF
V: TRBV6-1; J: TRBJ1-1; D: TRBD1; DNA: TGTGCCATCTCTCCGGACAGGGGCCGAACAGGGGCTTTCTTT; CDR3: CAISPDRGRTGAFF
V: TRBV27; J: TRBJ2-7; D: TRBD1; DNA: TGTGCCAGCAGTTCCCCGGGACAGAAGATTCCCTACGAGCAGTACTTC; CDR3: CASSSPGQKIPYEQYF
V: TRBV10-2; J: TRBJ1-4; D: -; DNA: TGCGCCAGCGGAGACGCGGGAACTAATGAAAAACTGTTTTTT; CDR3: CASGDAGTNEKLFF
V: TRBV14; J: TRBJ2-5; D: -; DNA: TGTGCCAGCAGCCCGTTTCGGGAGACCCAGTACTTC; CDR3: CASSPFRETQYF
V: TRBV4-1; J: TRBJ1-6; D: TRBD1; DNA: TGCGCCAGCAGCCAACCTTCGGGACAGGGAAATTCACCCCTCCACTTT; CDR3: CASSQPSGQGNSPLHF
V: TRBV7-3; J: TRBJ2-5; D: -; DNA: TGTGCCAGCAGCCCCGCTTCTAGCGCGGGGGCGGGAGAGACCCAGTACTTC; CDR3: CASSPASSAGAGETQYF
V: TRBV19; J: TRBJ2-1; D: -; DNA: TGTGCCAGTAGGAGGGAGAGCTCCTACAATGAGCAGTTCTTC; CDR3: CASRRESSYNEQFF
V: TRBV6-5; J: TRBJ1-2; D: TRBD1; DNA: TGTGCCAGCAGTCCCGGACAGGGGGCGTGGGGCTACACCTTC; CDR3: CASSPGQGAWGYTF
V: TRBV4-2; J: TRBJ2-4; D: TRBD2; DNA: TGTGCCAGCAGCCAAGCCAGCCTAGCGGGGGAGGGAAACATTCAGTACTTC; CDR3: CASSQASLAGEGNIQYF
V: TRBV11-2; J: TRBJ2-5; D: -; DNA: TGTGCCAGCAGCCATAGGGGCGGGGCCGGGGAGACCCAGTACTTC; CDR3: CASSHRGGAGETQYF
V: TRBV7-2; J: TRBJ2-2; D: TRBD2; DNA: TGTGCCAGCAGCTCGGGACTATACACCGGGGAGCTGTTTTTT; CDR3: CASSSGLYTGELFF
V: TRBV10-3; J: TRBJ1-5; D: -; DNA: TGTGCCATCAGCCGGGACGGGAGGGATCAGCCCCAGCATTTT; CDR3: CAISRDGRDQPQHF
V: TRBV6-5; J: TRBJ2-1; D: -; DNA: TGTGCCAGCAGTTCTCCCGGGGATGAGCAGTTCTTC; CDR3: CASSSPGDEQFF
V: TRBV10-3; J: TRBJ2-5; D: TRBD2; DNA: TGTGCCATCAGGCGGGGGACTAGCGGGGGGGCCTGGGAGACCCAGTACTTC; CDR3: CAIRRGTSGGAWETQYF
V: TRBV5-6; J: TRBJ1-2; D: -; DNA: TGTGCCAGCAGCCTGGACAGATTCATTGGCTACACCTTC; CDR3: CASSLDRFIGYTF
V: TRBV6-5; J: TRBJ2-1; D: -; DNA: TGTGCCAGCAGTCCCGGGAGCTCCTACAATGAGCAGTTCTTC; CDR3: CASSPGSSYNEQFF
V: TRBV18; J: TRBJ1-1; D: -; DNA: TGTGCCAGCTCTCCCGCCGGGTTGAGCACTGAAGCTTTCTTT; CDR3: CASSPAGLSTEAFF
V: TRBV5-1; J: TRBJ2-1; D: -; DNA: TGCGCCAGCAGCTTCGGGAACAATGAGCAGTTCTTC; CDR3: CASSFGNNEQFF
V: TRBV19; J: TRBJ2-7; D: -; DNA: TGTGCCAGTAGTATAGACCCAGCCTACGAGCAGTACTTC; CDR3: CASSIDPAYEQYF
V: TRBV9; J: TRBJ2-7; D: TRBD1; DNA: TGTGCCAGCAGCCCGTGGGACAGGTCCTACTCCTACGAGCAGTACTTC; CDR3: CASSPWDRSYSYEQYF
V: TRBV4-3; J: TRBJ1-4; D: -; DNA: TGCGCCAGCAGCCAAGACCGTGGGTCCGGGAATGAAAAACTGTTTTTT; CDR3: CASSQDRGSGNEKLFF
V: TRBV2; J: TRBJ1-5; D: -; DNA: TGTGCCAGCAGAGAAGGGGGACTTAGCAATCAGCCCCAGCATTTT; CDR3: CASREGGLSNQPQHF
V: TRBV29-1; J: TRBJ2-7; D: -; DNA: TGCAGCGTTGCGACAGGCTACGAGCAGTACTTC; CDR3: CSVATGYEQYF
V: TRBV9; J: TRBJ2-7; D: TRBD1; DNA: TGTGCCAGCAGCACTGGACAGGGGGTCTACGAGCAGTACTTC; CDR3: CASSTGQGVYEQYF
V: TRBV7-2; J: TRBJ2-1; D: TRBD2; DNA: TGTGCCAGCAGCTTAGGTCCGACTAGCGGGGGAGATGAGCAGTTCTTC; CDR3: CASSLGPTSGGDEQFF
V: TRBV7-3; J: TRBJ1-1; D: TRBD1; DNA: TGTGCCAGCAGCTTAATGGGACAGACTAACACTGAAGCTTTCTTT; CDR3: CASSLMGQTNTEAFF
V: TRBV15; J: TRBJ2-3; D: -; DNA: TGTGCCACCAGCAGAGCAGGGGACGCCACAGATACGCAGTATTTT; CDR3: CATSRAGDATDTQYF
V: TRBV2; J: TRBJ2-3; D: -; DNA: TGTGCCAGCAGTGTGGGCAGCACAGATACGCAGTATTTT; CDR3: CASSVGSTDTQYF
V: TRBV6-1; J: TRBJ1-4; D: -; DNA: TGTGCCAGCAATCTGTGGGGAGGGGGAGACGAAAAACTGTTTTTT; CDR3: CASNLWGGGDEKLFF
V: TRBV28; J: TRBJ1-2; D: TRBD1; DNA: TGTGCCAGCAGTAGACAGGGGCGATGGGGCTACACCTTC; CDR3: CASSRQGRWGYTF
V: TRBV13; J: TRBJ2-3; D: -; DNA: TGTGCCAGCAGCTCGCCAGGGGAAGTCGCGGGTGGGCTCGCAGATACGCAGTATTTT; CDR3: CASSSPGEVAGGLADTQYF
V: TRBV7-8; J: TRBJ1-5; D: -; DNA: TGTGCCAGCAGCCCGAAGGGGTATAGCAATCAGCCCCAGCATTTT; CDR3: CASSPKGYSNQPQHF
V: TRBV14; J: TRBJ2-7; D: -; DNA: TGTGCCAGCAGCCAAGATTCATTCGGCTCCTACGAGCAGTACTTC; CDR3: CASSQDSFGSYEQYF
V: TRBV25-1; J: TRBJ2-7; D: -; DNA: TGTGCCAGCAGTGAATCGGAGATGCGCAGCGAGCAGTACTTC; CDR3: CASSESEMRSEQYF
V: TRBV5-1; J: TRBJ1-1; D: -; DNA: TGCGCCAGCAGCCCCCGACAGAGGAACACTGAAGCTTTCTTT; CDR3: CASSPRQRNTEAFF
V: TRBV7-2; J: TRBJ2-7; D: TRBD1; DNA: TGTGCCAGCAGCCCGATACCCGGGACAGGGGGCTCTTATGCCTACGAGCAGTACTTC; CDR3: CASSPIPGTGGSYAYEQYF
V: TRBV11-2; J: TRBJ2-2; D: -; DNA: TGTGCCAGCACCAAGGGGGGGGGTACTTTCACCGGGGAGCTGTTTTTT; CDR3: CASTKGGGTFTGELFF
V: TRBV7-2; J: TRBJ1-1; D: -; DNA: TGTGCCAGCAGCTTAATACAGGGTGAAACTGAAGCTTTCTTT; CDR3: CASSLIQGETEAFF
V: TRBV19; J: TRBJ2-3; D: -; DNA: TGTGCCAGTAGTATAGATTCGGGCACAGATACGCAGTATTTT; CDR3: CASSIDSGTDTQYF